This T cell receptor beta chain was obtained from a study of control samples from healthy donors and cancer patients. Measured with immunoSEQ multiplex PCR; TCRdb has only the in-frame clones, and not every one. The sample has more than 100,000 clones, roughly nine tenths seen once. This receptor was taken from a young woman in good health. Sample: blood.

The CDR3: CASSEDRGAGEKLFF. As DNA, the CDR3 is TGTGCCAGCAGTGAAGACAGGGGCGCGGGTGAAAAACTGTTTTTT. This chain uses TRBV6-1 with TRBJ1-4; 7 bases are a match to TRBD1. V shed 1 base and J 7 bases; nucleotides not matched to a gene: 6. Germline V gene lookup returns CDR1 MNHNS and CDR2 SASEGT. This CDR3 region has 15 residues.